A selection of T cell receptor beta chains follows, all from one sample in a study of human T cells and chemical hapten exposure. TCRdb analysed the RACE reads with MiXCR anew, one entry per CDR3 protein. The table includes about 130,000 distinct CDR3 sequences, approximately 9.5% detected once. The sequencing input was whole blood. Source of these receptors: a male donor in good health. Some clones in this sample may be carry-over from other donors' samples. The CDR3 runs from the conserved cysteine through the conserved F or W. The order of the fields is CDR3 length, V gene, J gene, clone size, D gene, CDR3 DNA, CDR3 protein. The D gene is left open where the match is weak. Size is omitted from some rows. Given values are once, few, many or a class for expanded clones.

13,TRBV20-1,TRBJ2-2,many,-,TGCTGCATGCCCAGCACGAACACCGGGGAGCTGTTTTTT,CCMPSTNTGELFF
12,TRBV2,TRBJ1-2,many,-,TGTGCCAGCAGCTACGGGGAATATGGCTACACCTTC,CASSYGEYGYTF
14,TRBV19,TRBJ2-2,-,-,TGTGCCAGTAGTATAAGGACAGTGAACGGGGAGCTGTTTTTT,CASSIRTVNGELFF
14,TRBV4-1,TRBJ2-7,many,TRBD1,TGCGCCAGCAGCCTTCGGGACAGGGACCACGAGCAGTACTTC,CASSLRDRDHEQYF
19,TRBV6-2/TRBV6-3,TRBJ2-3,-,TRBD1,TGTGCCAGCAGCACCGGGACAGGGGTACCCCTGGGCATTACAGATACGCAGTATTTT,CASSTGTGVPLGITDTQYF
13,TRBV7-9,TRBJ2-7,many,TRBD1,TGTGCCAGCAGCGTGACAGGGGGCTACGAGCAGTACTTC,CASSVTGGYEQYF
15,TRBV29-1,TRBJ1-2,many,TRBD1,TGCAGCGTTGAAGGTGGGGGAGGGGGCTCGGATGGCTACACCTTC,CSVEGGGGGSDGYTF
16,TRBV7-8,TRBJ1-2,-,-,TGTGCCAGCAGCACGCGTATCGGGGGAGAGGGCTATGGCTACACCTTC,CASSTRIGGEGYGYTF
12,TRBV7-9,TRBJ2-1,few,TRBD2,TGTGCCAGCAGCTTATACGATAGCGGGGGGCACTTC,CASSLYDSGGHF
18,TRBV20-1,TRBJ2-3,many,-,TGCAGTGCCCATCTGGGGCCTAAGAGGGGCTCTAGCACAGATACGCAGTATTTT,CSAHLGPKRGSSTDTQYF
16,TRBV11-2,TRBJ2-1,few,TRBD2,TGTGCCAGCAGCAGGGGAGGGACTAGCGGGAAAAATGAGCAGTTCTTC,CASSRGGTSGKNEQFF
15,TRBV5-1,TRBJ2-1,-,TRBD1,TGCGCCAGCAGCTCGCCGGGACAGGGGGTAAATGAGCAGTTCTTC,CASSSPGQGVNEQFF
15,TRBV5-6,TRBJ2-2,-,TRBD1,TGTGCCAGCAGCGAAGTCAGACAGGGGGCCGGGGAGCTGTTTTTT,CASSEVRQGAGELFF
16,TRBV12-5,TRBJ2-7,-,TRBD1,TGTGCTAGTGGTTTGATACCGGGACAGGAAGAAGACGAGCAGTACTTC,CASGLIPGQEEDEQYF
13,TRBV4-3,TRBJ2-1,many,-,TGCGCCAGCAGCCAAAGGCGGGGCAATGAGCAGTTCTTC,CASSQRRGNEQFF
17,TRBV7-2,TRBJ1-1,-,TRBD1,TGTGCCAGCCTTCACAAGGGGGCAGGGGGATTGAACACTGAAGCTTTCTTT,CASLHKGAGGLNTEAFF
16,TRBV6-5,TRBJ1-3,few,-,TGTGCCAGCAGGAACAGGGACCCAGGTCCCAGAAACACCATATATTTT,CASRNRDPGPRNTIYF
15,TRBV7-9,TRBJ2-7,many,TRBD2,TGTGCCAGCAGCTTAGGCACGACTAGCGGGGGGGAGCAGTACTTC,CASSLGTTSGGEQYF
15,TRBV6-2/TRBV6-3,TRBJ2-1,few,-,TGTGCCAGCAGTTACTCGAGTACGGGTACAAATGAGCAGTTCTTC,CASSYSSTGTNEQFF
14,TRBV5-6,TRBJ1-1,-,-,TGTGCCAGCAGTGGCGTGGGGCGGGTCACTGAAGCTTTCTTT,CASSGVGRVTEAFF
16,TRBV20-1,TRBJ2-3,many,TRBD1,TGCAGTGCTGGCAGCGCTAAAAGGGACAGACAAGATACGCAGTATTTT,CSAGSAKRDRQDTQYF
16,TRBV12-5,TRBJ2-2,-,-,TGTGCTAGTGGTTTCCAGGACAGCCTGAACACCGGGGAGCTGTTTTTT,CASGFQDSLNTGELFF
14,TRBV20-1,TRBJ2-1,few,-,TGCAGTGCTAGAGCCGGGGGCTCCTACAATGAGCAGTTCTTC,CSARAGGSYNEQFF
14,TRBV20-1,TRBJ1-5,many,-,TGCAGTGCTAGTGTGGTGGGTAGCAATCAGCCCCAGCATTTT,CSASVVGSNQPQHF
14,TRBV20-1,TRBJ1-5,-,-,TGCAGTGCTGTCGGCAGGGTTGGCAATCAGCCCCAGCATTTT,CSAVGRVGNQPQHF
13,TRBV29-1,TRBJ1-5,many,-,TGCAGCGTTGGGGTAGGGGCCAATCAGCCCCAGCATTTT,CSVGVGANQPQHF
13,TRBV19,TRBJ2-7,few,-,TGTGCCAGTAGCCAGGGGATGAACTACGAGCAGTACTTC,CASSQGMNYEQYF
14,TRBV30,TRBJ2-7,-,-,TGTGCCTGGAGAGGCGACAGGCCTACCTACGAGCAGTACTTC,CAWRGDRPTYEQYF
15,TRBV6-6,TRBJ1-1,few,TRBD1,TGTGCCAGCAGTTACACCAAACAGGGGGACACTGAAGCTTTCTTT,CASSYTKQGDTEAFF
15,TRBV12-3/TRBV12-4,TRBJ1-2,many,-,TGTGCCAGCAGCCCGCCTGGGACTACTAACTATGGCTACACCTTC,CASSPPGTTNYGYTF
15,TRBV11-2,TRBJ2-7,few,-,TGTGCCAGCAGCTTAGTTGGCATAAGCTCCTACGAGCAGTACTTC,CASSLVGISSYEQYF
14,TRBV20-1,TRBJ2-1,few,-,TGCAGTGCTAGAAGGCAAATGGGTTACAATGAGCAGTTCTTC,CSARRQMGYNEQFF
16,TRBV3-1,TRBJ2-5,few,TRBD1,TGTGCCAGCAGCCAAGAAGGGACAGGGGTTCAAGAGACCCAGTACTTC,CASSQEGTGVQETQYF
14,TRBV27,TRBJ1-1,many,-,TGTGCCAGCAGTGAGACAGGTATGAACACTGAAGCTTTCTTT,CASSETGMNTEAFF
16,TRBV9,TRBJ1-2,few,-,TGTGCCAGCAGCGTATTCGATCGGGTTGGGGCTTATGGCTACACCTTC,CASSVFDRVGAYGYTF
12,TRBV25-1,TRBJ2-2,few,TRBD1,TGTGCCAGCAGACAACGGGACAGAGAGCTGTTTTTT,CASRQRDRELFF
15,TRBV4-1,TRBJ1-2,few,TRBD1,TGCGCCAGCAGCCAAGACATACAGGGGATCAACGGCTACACCTTC,CASSQDIQGINGYTF
15,TRBV5-4,TRBJ1-1,many,TRBD1,TGTGCCAGCAGCTTGGGGGACAGAGTAAACACTGAAGCTTTCTTT,CASSLGDRVNTEAFF
12,TRBV10-3,TRBJ2-2,-,-,TGTGCCATCAGTGGTCACGCCGGGGAGCTGTTTTTT,CAISGHAGELFF
13,TRBV7-8,TRBJ2-3,many,-,TGTGCCAGCAGCTCCCCCCCTTGGGATACGCAGTATTTT,CASSSPPWDTQYF
13,TRBV19,TRBJ1-5,few,-,TGTGCCAGTAGTATGTCTGGATCTTGGCCCCAGCATTTT,CASSMSGSWPQHF
16,TRBV19,TRBJ2-3,-,TRBD2,TGTGCCAGTAGTACTAGCGGGAGAAGAGCAGAAGATACGCAGTATTTT,CASSTSGRRAEDTQYF
20,TRBV4-3,TRBJ2-3,few,-,TGCGCCAGCAGCCAAGAGTTTAGGGGGGGCGCCCCGAGAACCACAGATACGCAGTATTTT,CASSQEFRGGAPRTTDTQYF
15,TRBV4-1,TRBJ1-2,-,-,TGCGCCAGCAGCCAAGTATGGGGGGCGAACTATGGCTACACCTTC,CASSQVWGANYGYTF
13,TRBV18,TRBJ2-7,many,-,TGTGCCAGCTCACCGGCCGCCGCCTACGAGCAGTACTTC,CASSPAAAYEQYF
15,TRBV19,TRBJ1-5,-,-,TGTGCCAGTAGTATAGGTGACTTTCAGATGCAGCCCCAGCATTTT,CASSIGDFQMQPQHF
16,TRBV13,TRBJ1-1,many,-,TGTGCCAGCAGCTCAATATCCCCAATTATGAACACTGAAGCTTTCTTT,CASSSISPIMNTEAFF
14,TRBV20-1,TRBJ1-5,-,-,TGCAGTGCTCCCGATAGAGGGGGCAATCAGCCCCAGCATTTT,CSAPDRGGNQPQHF
14,TRBV20-1,TRBJ2-7,once,-,TGCAGTGCTGCGAGTAGTGTCAACTCCTACGAGCAGTACTTC,CSAASSVNSYEQYF
15,TRBV5-5,TRBJ2-5,many,-,TGTGCCAGCAGCTTGGGGGTGCAGGTCCAAGAGACCCAGTACTTC,CASSLGVQVQETQYF
17,TRBV18,TRBJ2-2,-,-,TGTGCCAGCTCACCACAGGCAGGCTGGGCGAACACCGGGGAGCTGTTTTTT,CASSPQAGWANTGELFF
18,TRBV2,TRBJ2-1,few,TRBD2,TGTGCCAGCCGGGGACTAGCGGGGGGCCAAATCCTCTACAATGAGCAGTTCTTC,CASRGLAGGQILYNEQFF
17,TRBV6-6,TRBJ2-5,-,TRBD2,TGTGCCAGCAGTTACTCGATCCTAGCGGAAATCCAAGAGACCCAGTACTTC,CASSYSILAEIQETQYF
14,TRBV5-1,TRBJ1-6,few,TRBD1,TGCGCCAGCAGCCAGGGACAGCTCGATTCACCCCTCCACTTT,CASSQGQLDSPLHF
17,TRBV12-3/TRBV12-4,TRBJ1-2,many,TRBD1,TGTGCCAGCAGTCCCCGGGACAGGGTTCCACCTAACTATGGCTACACCTTC,CASSPRDRVPPNYGYTF
14,TRBV7-9,TRBJ2-5,few,-,TGTGCCAGCAGCTTTCGGCGGGATCAAGAGACCCAGTACTTC,CASSFRRDQETQYF
15,TRBV7-7,TRBJ2-3,few,TRBD2,TGTGCCAGCAGCTCCGGACTAGCGGGCACAGATACGCAGTATTTT,CASSSGLAGTDTQYF
14,TRBV12-3/TRBV12-4,TRBJ2-3,few,-,TGTGCCAGCAGTTTATTTGGCAGCACAGATACGCAGTATTTT,CASSLFGSTDTQYF
18,TRBV12-5,TRBJ2-3,few,-,TGTGCTAGTGGTTTCTCCCTGAACCAGCGGAGACACACAGATACGCAGTATTTT,CASGFSLNQRRHTDTQYF